The subject of this entry is one T cell receptor (beta chain). The CDR3 sequence is 14 residues long. The ends were cut back, 3 bases at V and 2 bases at J, with 12 bases in the middle. In germline, CDR1 is SGHKS, CDR2 YYEKEE (reference sequence). Original methodology: Estimation of nucleated cell counts relied on the amplification of reference gene primers. Repertoires were generated with immunoSEQ multiplex PCR, while TCRdb's copy carries only in-frame clones and drops some. D and trimming come from the DNA, and the V and J calls and clone size come from that table. The sample carries approximately 220,000 clones, about four fifths recorded once. The sample is drawn from a study of blood T cell repertoires in COVID-19. Study as a whole: Sites across the United States, Italy and Spain contributed samples from acute and convalescent COVID-19. PBMCs, B-cell-depleted T cells, or T cells were the source of the cDNA or gDNA that made up the material.

The sequenced sample consisted of peripheral blood. This sequence originates from a woman in her sixties with acute or convalescent COVID-19. The chain is built from TRBV5-5 and TRBJ2-7; D gene unclear. The DNA of the CDR3 is TGTGCCAGCAGCTATCACACGAATACCTACGAGCAGTACTTC. This gives the protein CASSYHTNTYEQYF.